The entry that follows covers one TCR beta chain sequence. Antigen: not known. This table comes from immunoSEQ multiplex PCR, and its TCRdb copy is limited to in-frame clones, with some not included. This table has tens of thousands of clones, approximately 95% appearing once. This record belongs to a study of cytomegalovirus exposure and HLA in healthy donors. Findings and caveats of the study: The classifier was said to identify cytomegalovirus status with high specificity and sensitivity.

This CDR3 has 14 amino acids. V lost 4 bases to trimming and J lost 5 bases, with 12 bases between them. CDR1 is SGHDT, CDR2 YYEEEE, per germline. The rearrangement uses TRBV5-6 and TRBJ1-4; maybe TRBD1 (5 bases). The sample comprised PBMCs. The source is a woman younger than 35 in good health and CMV-seropositive. The CDR3 sequence: CASSQQVINEKLFF. Written as DNA, the CDR3 is TGTGCCAGCAGCCAACAGGTCATCAATGAAAAACTGTTTTTT.